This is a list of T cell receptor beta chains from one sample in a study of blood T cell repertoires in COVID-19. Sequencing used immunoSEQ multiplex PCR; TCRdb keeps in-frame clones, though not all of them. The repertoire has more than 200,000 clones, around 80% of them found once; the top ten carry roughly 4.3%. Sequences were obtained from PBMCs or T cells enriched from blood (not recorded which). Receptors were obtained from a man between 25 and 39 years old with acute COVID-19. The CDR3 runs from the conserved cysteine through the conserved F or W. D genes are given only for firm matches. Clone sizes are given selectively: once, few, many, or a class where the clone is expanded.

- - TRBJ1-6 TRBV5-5 TGTGCCAGCAGCCCGGACTATACTACCCAACGCGGTTCACCCCTCCACTTT CASSPDYTTQRGSPLHF
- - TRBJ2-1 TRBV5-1 TGCGCCAGCAGCGCCGTCAAGGGGCAGTCCTACAATGAGCAGTTCTTC CASSAVKGQSYNEQFF
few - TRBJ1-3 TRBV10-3 TGTGCCATCAGTGTGGGTGACTCGGGAAACACCATATATTTT CAISVGDSGNTIYF
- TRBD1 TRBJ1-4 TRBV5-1 TGCGCCAGCAGTATCCAGGGGGCGAGTGGTAATGAAAAACTGTTTTTT CASSIQGASGNEKLFF
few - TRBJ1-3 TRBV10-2 TGCGCCAGCAGTGAGTCCGGGGTTCGAAACACCATATATTTT CASSESGVRNTIYF
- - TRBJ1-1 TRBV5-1 TGCGCCAGCAGCATTATTGACTCGGGGAACACTGAAGCTTTCTTT CASSIIDSGNTEAFF
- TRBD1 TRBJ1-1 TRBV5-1 TGCGCCAGCAGCTATTTGGGGGGACAGGGAGGCTCTGAAGCTTTCTTT CASSYLGGQGGSEAFF
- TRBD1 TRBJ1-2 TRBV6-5 TGTGCCAGCGGAGGGGGCCTCTATGGCTACACCTTC CASGGGLYGYTF
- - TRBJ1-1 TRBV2 TGTGCCAGCATTGGGGCGCTTTATACTGAAGCTTTCTTT CASIGALYTEAFF
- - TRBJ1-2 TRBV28 TGTGCCAGCAGTTTACTGCTCCGCGATGGCTACACCTTC CASSLLLRDGYTF
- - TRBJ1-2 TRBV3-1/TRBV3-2 TGTGCCAGCAGCCGCAACGACGGGGGCTACACCTTC CASSRNDGGYTF
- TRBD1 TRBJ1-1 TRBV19 TGTGCCAGTAGTCCCTTACAGGGGACCCCGAACACTGAAGCTTTCTTT CASSPLQGTPNTEAFF
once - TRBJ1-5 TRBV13 TGTGCCAGCAGCTTGGGGCAGGGCTATCAGCCCCAGCATTTT CASSLGQGYQPQHF
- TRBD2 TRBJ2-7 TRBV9 TGTGCCAGCAGCGCGCATAAGACTAGCGGGGGAACCTACGAGCAGTACTTC CASSAHKTSGGTYEQYF
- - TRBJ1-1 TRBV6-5 TGTGCCAGCAGTCGTAAAGGAGAGACCACTGAAGCTTTCTTT CASSRKGETTEAFF
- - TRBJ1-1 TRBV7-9 TGTGCCAGCAGCTCGTTAGTCGGGGGCACTGAAGCTTTCTTT CASSSLVGGTEAFF
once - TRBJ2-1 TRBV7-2 TGTGCCAGCAGCGGCCTCAGAGGGATTCTCAATGAGCAGTTCTTC CASSGLRGILNEQFF
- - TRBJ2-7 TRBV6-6 TGTGCCAGCAGTTCACCCGGGACTCCATACGAGCAGTACTTC CASSSPGTPYEQYF
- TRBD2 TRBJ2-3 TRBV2 TGTGCCAGCCAAACTAGCGGGGGAGCAGATACGCAGTATTTT CASQTSGGADTQYF
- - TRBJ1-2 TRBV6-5 TGTGCCACCATAAATACGGACAGCACTAACTATGGCTACACCTTC CATINTDSTNYGYTF
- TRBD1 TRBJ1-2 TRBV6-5 TGTGCCAGCAGTTTAAGACGGACAGGGGGTGGCTACACCTTC CASSLRRTGGGYTF
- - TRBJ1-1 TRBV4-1 TGCGCCAGCAGCCAAAGGTTAAACCCCACAGGGCTCGGCGCGATGAACACTGAAGCTTTCTTT CASSQRLNPTGLGAMNTEAFF
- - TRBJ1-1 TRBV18 TGTGCCAGCTCACCATTGGGTCCCCAGGCCCCTATGAACACTGAAGCTTTCTTT CASSPLGPQAPMNTEAFF